Following are 12 T cell receptor beta chains from one sample sequenced in a study of OX40 agonist ivuxolimab in advanced cancers. Data came from immunoSEQ multiplex PCR; TCRdb stores just in-frame clones and leaves some out. The sample yields about 46,000 clones, 82% seen once. Here the sequenced sample was CD4+ or CD8+ T cells sorted from blood, taken in a trial of the OX40 agonist ivuxolimab. The receptors come from an adult with an advanced solid tumor such as melanoma, head and neck, liver or kidney cancer.

This rearrangement joins TRBV10-3 to TRBJ1-3, with D possibly being TRBD1 (6 bases). This CDR3 spans 13 amino acids. Germline CDR1 is ENHRY and CDR2 is SYGVKD. V was pared by 10 bases and J by 0 bases, with 10 bases between. The CDR3 nucleotides are TGTGCCAGCACAGGGAGCTCTGGAAACACCATATATTTT. As protein: CASTGSSGNTIYF.

The chain couples TRBV5-1 to TRBJ2-7; 11 nucleotides match TRBD2. The germline gives CDR1 SGHRS, CDR2 YFSETQ. The CDR3 is 17 amino acids. J lost 5 bases, V lost 0 bases, and 10 bases had no gene match. CDR3 sequence: CASSLVLAGGPAHEQYF. The CDR3 coding sequence is TGCGCCAGCAGCTTGGTGCTAGCGGGGGGCCCGGCCCACGAGCAGTACTTC.

The chain links TRBV7-8 to TRBJ1-1, with D tentatively TRBD1 (6 bases). CDR1 and CDR2 (germline): SGHVS, FQNEAQ. Trimming removed 4 bases from V and 3 bases from J, with 9 bases in between. This CDR3 is 13 amino acids long. The DNA for the CDR3 is TGTGCCAGCAGCTCAAACAGGGACACTGAAGCTTTCTTT. Protein sequence: CASSSNRDTEAFF. Based on the CDR3 plus reference TRBV7-8 and TRBJ1-1, the full variable domain is GAGVSQSPRYKVAKRGQDVALRCDPISGHVSLFWYQQALGQGPEFLTYFQNEAQLDKSGLPSDRFFAERPEGSVSTLKIQRTQQEDSAVYLCASSSNRDTEAFFGQGTRLTVV.

The gene calls are TRBV5-6 and TRBJ2-5; 9 nucleotides agree with TRBD1. Per germline, CDR1 SGHDT and CDR2 YYEEEE. The CDR3 has 16 amino acids. The V segment lost 0 bases and the J segment 5 bases; nucleotides outside the gene matches: 8. Here the CDR3 DNA reads TGTGCCAGCAGCTTGGCGGGGACAGGGTATAGGGAGACCCAGTACTTC. Translation gives CASSLAGTGYRETQYF.

V and J are TRBV9 and TRBJ2-5, with D possibly being TRBD1 or TRBD2 (6 bases each). Trimming took off 0 bases at V and 2 bases at J, with 14 bases between the two ends. From germline, CDR1 is SGDLS and CDR2 YYNGEE. This CDR3 has 16 residues. In DNA form, the CDR3 reads TGTGCCAGCAGCGTAGGGGGGGCTCCGGGGCAAGAGACCCAGTACTTC. Translated, it gives CASSVGGAPGQETQYF.

This chain connects TRBV5-1 to TRBJ2-2; 9 positions match TRBD1. V lost 7 bases, J lost 4 bases, and 8 bases stayed unmatched. The CDR3 consists of 15 residues. The germline CDR1 and CDR2 sequences are SGHRS and YFSETQ. The CDR3 nucleotides are TGCGCCAGCGAGTTGTTGACAGGGGGCACCGGGGAGCTGTTTTTT. It is translated as CASELLTGGTGELFF.

A few counts support this clone. The CDR3 here is CSVASQRGGNTGELFF. The CDR3 coding sequence is TGCAGCGTTGCTTCCCAGCGGGGGGGCAACACCGGGGAGCTGTTTTTT. The gene calls are TRBV29-1 and TRBJ2-2, with TRBD2 identical over 10 bases. Germline values: CDR1 SQVTM, CDR2 ANQGSEA. The CDR3 consists of 16 residues. With V trimmed by 4 bases and J by 2 bases, 7 bases remained unmatched.

J is TRBJ2-5 and V is TRBV15; no definite D call. In germline, CDR1 is LNHNV, CDR2 YYDKDF (reference sequence). Trimming shortened V by 3 bases and J by 5 bases, and 19 bases separated the two germline ends. The CDR3 is 16 residues long. This chain's CDR3 is CATSRALTGVSETQYF. CDR3 nucleotides: TGTGCCACCAGCAGGGCTTTGACGGGCGTCAGCGAGACCCAGTACTTC.

In the case of this clone: Different DNA sequences within this sample yield the same CDR3. The chain couples TRBV5-1 to TRBJ2-3, with a possible D match to TRBD2 (5 bases). Germline V CDR1 and CDR2: SGHRS, YFSETQ. The CDR3 sequence is 15 residues long. Trimming shortened V by 2 bases and J by 4 bases, and 14 bases separated the two germline ends. The CDR3 DNA is TGCGCCAGCAGCTTAGGGAGCCCTGGGGCAGATACGCAGTATTTT. This encodes CASSLGSPGADTQYF.

Only a few counts were recorded for this clone. The chain uses TRBV4-2 and TRBJ1-2, with D tentatively TRBD1 (6 bases). V lost 2 bases to trimming and J lost 4 bases, with 11 bases between them. CDR3 length: 14 residues. The germline V gene has CDR1 LGHNA and CDR2 YNFKEQ. Here the CDR3 reads CASSQKQGGYGYTF. CDR3 sequence (DNA): TGTGCCAGCAGCCAAAAACAGGGTGGCTATGGCTACACCTTC.

The chain couples TRBV6-1 to TRBJ2-3; D may correspond to TRBD1 or TRBD2 (5 bases each). The CDR3 consists of 15 residues. V lost 5 bases and J 5 bases, leaving 17 bases between the germline ends. Germline CDR1 is MNHNS and CDR2 is SASEGT. DNA for the CDR3: TGTGCCAGCAGTCGCTCCGGGGCCCCACGAGATACGCAGTATTTT. It encodes CASSRSGAPRDTQYF.

V and J are TRBV6-5 and TRBJ1-5, with D unresolved. Trimming removed 0 bases from V and 4 bases from J, with 13 bases in between. The V gene's germline CDR1 is MNHEY and CDR2 SVGAGI. The CDR3 length is 16 residues. CDR3 amino acids: CASSYSPPGLNQPQHF. The CDR3 DNA reads as TGTGCCAGCAGTTACTCGCCTCCTGGCTTAAATCAGCCCCAGCATTTT.